These 21 T cell receptor beta chains came from one sample sequenced in a study of T cell responses to AZD1222 COVID-19 vaccine. The method was immunoSEQ multiplex PCR; TCRdb's version includes in-frame clones alone and lacks a portion of them. The sample shows about 110,000 clones, about 85% of them seen only once. The sequences come from peripheral blood, collected 28 days after the second AZD1222 dose. The receptors originated from an adult who received the AZD1222 COVID-19 vaccine.

This clone was seen a handful of times. The V gene is TRBV9, the J gene TRBJ1-1; D ambiguous. The V end lost 0 bases, the J end lost 2 bases, and 11 bases lay between the germline ends. Germline assignment: CDR1 SGDLS and CDR2 YYNGEE. This CDR3 spans 15 amino acids. CDR3 residues: CASSVVNTANTEAFF. The CDR3 nucleotides read TGTGCCAGCAGCGTAGTCAACACGGCTAACACTGAAGCTTTCTTT.

In DNA, the CDR3 is TGCGCCAGCAGCTTGGACGGGTCGGACACCGGGGAGCTGTTTTTT. This translates into CASSLDGSDTGELFF. V gene TRBV5-1 combines with J gene TRBJ2-2; D is uncertain. Looked up from germline, CDR1 is SGHRS and CDR2 is YFSETQ. V lost 0 bases and J lost 3, with 9 bases in between. This CDR3 is built from 15 residues.

The V gene is TRBV5-4, the J gene TRBJ2-5, with D perhaps TRBD2 (5 bases). V lost 4 bases, J lost 2 bases, and 12 bases lay in between. The length of the CDR3 is 14 residues. CDR1 SGHNT and CDR2 YYREEE come from the germline V gene (reference sequence). CDR3 sequence: CASSIRTSQETQYF. Written as DNA, the CDR3 is TGTGCCAGCAGCATACGGACTTCTCAAGAGACCCAGTACTTC.

The gene calls are TRBV7-9 and TRBJ1-4; 7 nucleotides match TRBD1. The germline V gene has CDR1 SEHNR and CDR2 FQNEAQ (reference sequence). The trim removed 1 base at V and 11 bases at J, leaving 7 bases unmatched. The CDR3 totals 14 residues. The CDR3: CASSLGTGVEKLFF. In DNA form, the CDR3 reads TGTGCCAGCAGCTTAGGTACAGGGGTTGAGAAACTGTTTTTT.

V and J are TRBV2 and TRBJ2-4; unclear D gene. The length of the CDR3 is 13 residues. Germline CDR1 SNHLY, CDR2 FYNNEI. The V and J ends lost 3 bases and 6 bases respectively, with 9 bases between them. The CDR3 DNA reads TGTGCCAGCAGTGACGCTACCAGAAACATTCAGTACTTC. This encodes CASSDATRNIQYF.

The rearrangement uses TRBV10-3 and TRBJ2-1, with 7 bases lining up with TRBD2. Germline V CDR1 and CDR2: ENHRY, SYGVKD. V lost 0 bases, J lost 1 base, and 6 bases stayed unmatched. The CDR3 is made up of 17 amino acids. The CDR3 region is CAISESGGLGSYNEQFF. The DNA for the CDR3 is TGTGCCATCAGTGAGTCGGGAGGGTTGGGATCCTACAATGAGCAGTTCTTC.

This chain uses TRBV19 with TRBJ2-7; tentatively, D is TRBD2 (5 bases). The V end was cut by 5 bases, the J end by 7 bases, with 15 bases between. Germline V gene lookup returns CDR1 LNHDA and CDR2 SQIVND (reference sequence). The CDR3 runs to 13 residues. The CDR3 bases are TGTGCCAGTAGTGGTGGACGGGGTCTGGAGCAGTACTTC. Amino acids: CASSGGRGLEQYF. The full variable domain, rest sourced from reference TRBV19 and TRBJ2-7, is DGGITQSPKYLFRKEGQNVTLSCEQNLNHDAMYWYRQDPGQGLRLIYYSQIVNDFQKGDIAEGYSVSREKKESFPLTVTSAQKNPTAFYLCASSGGRGLEQYFGPGTRLTVT.

The rearrangement links TRBV5-1 to TRBJ1-3; TRBD1 matches at 9 bases. J gave up 3 bases and V 4 bases, and 11 bases lay outside the gene matches. This CDR3 region has 17 residues. Germline V CDR1 and CDR2: SGHRS, YFSETQ. The CDR3 is CASSAGRDRALGNTIYF. The CDR3 bases are TGCGCCAGCAGCGCTGGCCGGGACAGGGCTCTTGGAAACACCATATATTTT. The full variable domain, in which reference TRBV5-1 and TRBJ1-3 provide the parts outside the CDR3, is KAGVTQTPRYLIKTRGQQVTLSCSPISGHRSVSWYQQTPGQGLQFLFEYFSETQRNKGNFPGRFSGRQFSNSRSEMNVSTLELGDSALYLCASSAGRDRALGNTIYFGEGSWLTVV.

The CDR3 is CASSPGTGWSYGYTF. As DNA, the CDR3 is TGTGCCAGCAGCCCTGGGACAGGGTGGAGTTATGGCTACACCTTC. The chain is built from TRBV7-3 and TRBJ1-2; 9 bases match TRBD1. Germline V gene data show CDR1 as SGHTA and CDR2 as FQGTGA. This CDR3 contains 15 residues. V shed 5 bases and J 5 bases; nucleotides not matched to a gene: 9.

The V gene is TRBV12-3 or TRBV12-4, the J gene TRBJ1-1; D perhaps matches TRBD1 (5 bases). This CDR3 comprises 13 residues. V was shortened by 6 bases and J by 6 bases, with 14 bases between the two germline ends. In DNA form, the CDR3 reads TGTGCCAGCAGGTCGGGGGGTTTGGCTGAAGCTTTCTTT. Translated, it gives CASRSGGLAEAFF.

This chain uses TRBV12-3 or TRBV12-4 with TRBJ1-5; tentatively, D is TRBD1 (5 bases). Trimming shortened V by 5 bases and J by 5 bases, and 10 bases separated the two germline ends. CDR3 length: 13 amino acids. In nucleotides, the CDR3 is TGTGCCAGCAGTCTCAACAGGTATCAGCCCCAGCATTTT. As protein: CASSLNRYQPQHF.

The table lists this clone with a few counts. The V gene is TRBV19, the J gene TRBJ1-4, with a possible D match to TRBD1 (6 bases). The CDR3 has 14 amino acids. V lost 2 bases and J lost 5, with 9 bases in between. Per germline, CDR1 LNHDA and CDR2 SQIVND (reference sequence). In nucleotides, the CDR3 is TGTGCCAGTAGTATACAGGGGTTAAATGAAAAACTGTTTTTT. This codes for CASSIQGLNEKLFF.

The CDR3 loop reads CASSLVPKSPLHF. The DNA of the CDR3 is TGTGCCAGCAGCCTCGTTCCTAAATCACCCCTCCACTTT. V gene TRBV3-1 (or the pseudogene TRBV3-2) combines with J gene TRBJ1-6; unclear D gene. Looked up from germline, CDR1 is LGHDT and CDR2 is YNNKEL (reference sequence). The CDR3 totals 13 residues. V lost 4 bases and J lost 10, with 11 bases in between.

This clone was counted only a few times. The V and J genes are TRBV10-2 and TRBJ2-7; 7 nucleotides align to TRBD1. J gave up 0 bases and V 4 bases, and 9 bases lay outside the gene matches. The CDR3 covers 16 residues. The germline V gene has CDR1 WSHSY and CDR2 SAAADI. CDR3 DNA sequence: TGCGCCAGCAGTGGCCCTAGGGACAGAGCCTCCTACGAGCAGTACTTC. Residues: CASSGPRDRASYEQYF.

The rearrangement joins TRBV27 to TRBJ1-1; no clear D gene. Germline values: CDR1 MNHEY, CDR2 SMNVEV (reference sequence). This CDR3 has 14 amino acids. Trimming removed 2 bases at V and 0 bases at J, with 7 bases between. CDR3 sequence reads: CASSLGSLNTEAFF. The CDR3 region has the DNA TGTGCCAGCAGTTTAGGCAGTTTGAACACTGAAGCTTTCTTT.

This sequence joins TRBV28 and TRBJ2-1; D not resolved. Per germline, CDR1 MDHEN and CDR2 SYDVKM. V was cut by 3 bases and J by 2 bases, with 14 bases left in between. The CDR3 covers 16 residues. CDR3 DNA: TGTGCCAGCAGTTTTCTGGGCCTTACTACCTACAATGAGCAGTTCTTC. Amino acid sequence: CASSFLGLTTYNEQFF. The full variable domain, rest sourced from reference TRBV28 and TRBJ2-1, is DVKVTQSSRYLVKRTGEKVFLECVQDMDHENMFWYRQDPGLGLRLIYFSYDVKMKEKGDIPEGYSVSREKKERFSLILESASTNQTSMYLCASSFLGLTTYNEQFFGPGTRLTVL.

The chain couples TRBV7-2 to TRBJ1-4, with D possibly being TRBD1 (5 bases). CDR3 size: 15 residues. CDR1 and CDR2 from the germline V gene are SGHTA and FQGNSA. V lost 4 bases and J lost 7, with 16 bases in between. The CDR3 bases are TGTGCCAGCAGCTCCCCGGGACGTGAGAGTGAAAAACTGTTTTTT. Translated: CASSSPGRESEKLFF.

The V gene is TRBV11-3, the J gene TRBJ2-1; 7 bases fit TRBD1. Trimming removed 0 bases from V and 5 bases from J; junction bases left unmatched: 7. Germline V gene data show CDR1 as SGHNT and CDR2 as YENEEA. CDR3 size: 16 residues. The CDR3: CASSLDTGTANNEQFF. The DNA of the CDR3 is TGTGCCAGCAGCTTAGATACAGGGACAGCGAACAATGAGCAGTTCTTC.

The gene calls are TRBV6-5 and TRBJ2-1; 7 positions agree with TRBD2. The CDR3 has 16 residues. Germline V CDR1 and CDR2: MNHEY, SVGAGI. V was pared by 4 bases and J by 0 bases, with 6 bases of the junction left unmatched. The CDR3 region has the DNA TGTGCCAGCAGTTCCGCTTTAGCGGGCTCCTACAATGAGCAGTTCTTC. This translates into CASSSALAGSYNEQFF.

The chain joins TRBV18 to TRBJ1-1; TRBD1 aligns across 9 bases. V lost 2 bases and J lost 4; bases outside the gene matches: 2. This CDR3 has 14 residues. The V gene's germline CDR1 is KGHSH and CDR2 LQKENI. CDR3 bases: TGTGCCAGCTCACCAGGGACAGGGAGCACTGAAGCTTTCTTT. Translation: CASSPGTGSTEAFF.

This clone was counted between two and nine times. The rearrangement links TRBV24-1 to TRBJ1-2; D possibly corresponds to TRBD1 (5 bases). There are 13 residues in the CDR3. CDR1 and CDR2 from the germline V gene are KGHDR and SFDVKD. V lost 3 bases and J 7 bases, leaving 11 bases between the germline ends. CDR3 DNA sequence: TGTGCCACCAGTGATCATCAGGGTGCTGGCTACACCTTC. This sequence encodes CATSDHQGAGYTF.